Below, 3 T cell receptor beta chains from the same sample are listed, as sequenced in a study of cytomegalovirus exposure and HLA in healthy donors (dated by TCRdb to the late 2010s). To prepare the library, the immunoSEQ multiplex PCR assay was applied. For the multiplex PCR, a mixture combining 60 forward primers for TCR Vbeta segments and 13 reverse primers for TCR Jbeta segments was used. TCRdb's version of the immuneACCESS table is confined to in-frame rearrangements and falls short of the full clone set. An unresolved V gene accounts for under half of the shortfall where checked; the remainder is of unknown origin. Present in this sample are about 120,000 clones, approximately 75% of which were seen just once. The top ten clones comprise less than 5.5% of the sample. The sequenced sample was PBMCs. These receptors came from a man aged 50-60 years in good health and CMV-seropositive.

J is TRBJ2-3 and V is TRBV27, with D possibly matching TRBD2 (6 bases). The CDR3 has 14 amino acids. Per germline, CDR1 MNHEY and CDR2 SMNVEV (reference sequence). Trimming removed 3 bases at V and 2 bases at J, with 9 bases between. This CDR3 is CASSFREPTDTQYF. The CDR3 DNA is TGTGCCAGCAGTTTTCGGGAGCCCACAGATACGCAGTATTTT.

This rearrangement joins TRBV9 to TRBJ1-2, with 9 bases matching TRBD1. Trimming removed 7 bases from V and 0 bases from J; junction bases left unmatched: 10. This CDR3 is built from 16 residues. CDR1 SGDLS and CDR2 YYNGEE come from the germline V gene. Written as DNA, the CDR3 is TGTGCCAGCTCGAGGGGACAGGGTCAATCTAACTATGGCTACACCTTC. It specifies CASSRGQGQSNYGYTF.

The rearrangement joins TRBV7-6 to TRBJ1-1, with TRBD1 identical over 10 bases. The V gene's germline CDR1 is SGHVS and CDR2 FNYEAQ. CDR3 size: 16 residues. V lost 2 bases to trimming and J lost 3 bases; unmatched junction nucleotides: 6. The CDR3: CASSLRQGAGYTEAFF. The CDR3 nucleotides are TGTGCCAGCAGCTTAAGACAGGGGGCGGGGTACACTGAAGCTTTCTTT.